This T cell receptor beta chain was recovered during a study of long-term antiretroviral therapy in people with HIV. The run of the v3.0 immunoSEQ assay was at survey level. The table came from immunoSEQ multiplex PCR; TCRdb's copy has only in-frame clones and leaves some out. The sample yields fewer than 30,000 clones, about 80% seen once. Per germline, CDR1 SGDLS and CDR2 YYNGEE. The CDR3 has 14 amino acids. Trimming removed 6 bases from V and 3 bases from J, with 13 bases in between. The receptor was derived from a man aged 25-45 years with HIV. The V and J genes are TRBV9 and TRBJ1-5; a possible D gene is TRBD1 (6 bases). Specimen: unsorted PBMCs, collected 0.7 years before starting antiretroviral therapy. CDR3 loop: CASIYGTLNQPQHF. CDR3 sequence (DNA): TGTGCCAGCATCTACGGGACACTCAATCAGCCCCAGCATTTT.